The rows below give T cell receptor beta chains drawn from one sample of a study of shared clonotypes between healthy human individuals. Sequencing was performed with immunoSEQ multiplex PCR; in TCRdb, only in-frame clones are kept and a portion is missing. The sample holds some 2.1 million clones; about 95% are singletons and the top ten take 0.85% to 1.2%. Material: naive CD8+ T cells sorted from blood. All receptors derive from a man between 18 and 29 years old in good health. CDR3s include the opening cysteine and the closing phenylalanine or tryptophan.

V gene,CDR3 protein
TRBV4-1,CASSQNPGQQVYGYTF
TRBV29-1,CSVEFKAVGRDLFSYNEQFF
TRBV9,CASSPGATYEQYF
TRBV28,CASSLTGGGYTF
TRBV11-2,CASSLPGTSRPYEQYF
TRBV7-2,CASSPLAGGNPDTQYF
TRBV6-5,CASHAGGLLQETQYF
TRBV10-1,CASSDSLAGYNEQFF
TRBV7-6,CASSLDPSFLESYAEQFF
TRBV7-9,CASDGAGGPDTQYF